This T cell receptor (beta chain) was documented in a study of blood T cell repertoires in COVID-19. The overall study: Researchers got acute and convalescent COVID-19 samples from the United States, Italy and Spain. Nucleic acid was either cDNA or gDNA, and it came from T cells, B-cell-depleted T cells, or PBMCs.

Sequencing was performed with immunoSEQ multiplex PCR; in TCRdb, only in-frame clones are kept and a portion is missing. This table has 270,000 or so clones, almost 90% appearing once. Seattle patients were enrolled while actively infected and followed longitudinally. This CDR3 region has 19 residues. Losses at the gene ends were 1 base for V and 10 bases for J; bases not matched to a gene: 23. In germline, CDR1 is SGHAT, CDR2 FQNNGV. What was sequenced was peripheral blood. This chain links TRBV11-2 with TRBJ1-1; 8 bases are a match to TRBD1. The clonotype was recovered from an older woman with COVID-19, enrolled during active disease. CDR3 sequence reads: CASSLALGPDRGLGLVAFF. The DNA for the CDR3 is TGTGCCAGCAGCTTAGCTCTTGGACCCGACAGGGGACTGGGTCTGGTAGCTTTCTTT.